These T cell receptor beta chains were read from a single sample in a study of PD-1 blockade in mismatch repair-deficient tumors. Libraries were prepared by immunoSEQ multiplex PCR; TCRdb keeps only in-frame clonotypes and omits some of them. The sample holds about 68,000 clones, more than 75% seen once. The starting material was peripheral blood, obtained 2 weeks after starting pembrolizumab. The source of these receptors is an adult with mismatch repair-deficient cancer. The CDR3 runs from the conserved cysteine through the conserved F or W. Fields, in order: J gene, V gene, D gene, clone size, CDR3 protein, CDR3 DNA. The D gene is left open where the match is weak. Clone size is shown for a subset of rows, as once, few, many or a class of expanded clone.

j_gene: TRBJ2-5
v_gene: TRBV7-6
d_gene: NA
abundance: NA
CDR3aa: CASSSIISGAKETQYF
CDR3nt: TGTGCCAGCAGCTCTATAATTTCGGGAGCCAAAGAGACCCAGTACTTC

j_gene: TRBJ2-1
v_gene: TRBV2
d_gene: NA
abundance: NA
CDR3aa: CASSVGEQFF
CDR3nt: TGTGCCAGCAGTGTGGGGGAGCAGTTCTTC

j_gene: TRBJ1-2
v_gene: TRBV7-3
d_gene: NA
abundance: once
CDR3aa: CASSLTPGARVYGYTF
CDR3nt: TGTGCCAGCAGCTTAACCCCCGGAGCGCGCGTCTATGGCTACACCTTC

j_gene: TRBJ1-3
v_gene: TRBV7-9
d_gene: NA
abundance: NA
CDR3aa: CASSFSVSGNTIYF
CDR3nt: TGTGCCAGCAGCTTTTCAGTATCTGGAAACACCATATATTTT

j_gene: TRBJ1-2
v_gene: TRBV15
d_gene: NA
abundance: NA
CDR3aa: CATSRTGAYGYTF
CDR3nt: TGTGCCACCAGCAGGACCGGGGCCTATGGCTACACCTTC

j_gene: TRBJ2-5
v_gene: TRBV5-6
d_gene: TRBD1
abundance: once
CDR3aa: CASSWGAGQGSETQYF
CDR3nt: TGTGCCAGCAGCTGGGGGGCGGGACAGGGATCGGAGACCCAGTACTTC

j_gene: TRBJ2-1
v_gene: TRBV4-1
d_gene: NA
abundance: few
CDR3aa: CASSQDTGYNEQFF
CDR3nt: TGCGCCAGCAGCCAAGATACTGGATACAATGAGCAGTTCTTC

j_gene: TRBJ2-7
v_gene: TRBV14
d_gene: NA
abundance: NA
CDR3aa: CASSQLRSAPEQYF
CDR3nt: TGTGCCAGCAGCCAACTCCGGTCGGCCCCCGAGCAGTACTTC

j_gene: TRBJ2-1
v_gene: TRBV5-1
d_gene: TRBD2
abundance: NA
CDR3aa: CASSLSSGRIYNEQFF
CDR3nt: TGCGCCAGCAGCTTGTCTAGCGGGAGAATCTACAATGAGCAGTTCTTC

j_gene: TRBJ2-2
v_gene: TRBV7-8
d_gene: TRBD2
abundance: NA
CDR3aa: CASRAKGLAGGGVGELFF
CDR3nt: TGTGCCAGCAGGGCTAAGGGACTAGCGGGAGGGGGTGTCGGGGAGCTGTTTTTT